Below are 26 T cell receptor beta chains sequenced from a single sample in a study of neurological immune-mediated disorders. TCRdb reanalysed the 5' RACE reads using MiXCR and keeps one entry per CDR3 protein. The table lists 85,000 to 100,000 distinct CDR3 sequences, around 3.3% of them singletons. The sequenced material came from PBMCs. These receptors originate from a woman in her late teens or twenties with multiple sclerosis.

This clonotype was seen repeatedly, ten times or more. The CDR3, as DNA: TGTGCCAGCAGTTACGCGGATCAGCCCCAGCATTTT. Translation gives CASSYADQPQHF. The chain joins TRBV6-2 or TRBV6-3 to TRBJ1-5; D remains ambiguous. This CDR3 is built from 12 residues. Between the trimmed V and J ends, which lost 2 bases and 5 bases, there was a span of 4 bases. Germline CDR1 is MNHEY and CDR2 is SVGEGT.

This clonotype was counted many times. The chain links TRBV5-1 to TRBJ2-3, with 7 bases matching TRBD2. The V and J ends lost 2 bases and 0 bases, in that order; junction bases with no gene match: 3. This CDR3 region has 15 residues. Germline lookup yields CDR1 SGHRS and CDR2 YFSETQ. CDR3 region: CASSFQRGSTDTQYF. The CDR3 DNA follows: TGCGCCAGCAGCTTCCAGCGGGGTAGCACAGATACGCAGTATTTT.

This clonotype was recorded at least ten times. The rearrangement uses TRBV3-1 and TRBJ2-1, with TRBD2 matching 8 bases. The length of the CDR3 is 14 residues. V was pared by 5 bases and J by 5 bases, with 5 bases of the junction left unmatched. Germline V CDR1 and CDR2: LGHDT, YNNKEL (reference sequence). The CDR3: CASSDAGGNNEQFF. CDR3 in DNA: TGTGCCAGCAGCGATGCGGGAGGTAACAATGAGCAGTTCTTC.

This clonotype has at least ten counts. The V gene is TRBV19, the J gene TRBJ2-1; 10 bases line up with TRBD2. Trimming removed 5 bases from V and 10 bases from J; junction bases left unmatched: 5. This CDR3 region has 13 residues. The germline V gene has CDR1 LNHDA and CDR2 SQIVND (reference sequence). The CDR3 sequence: CASSSGLAWEQFF. The CDR3 DNA is TGTGCCAGTAGTTCGGGACTAGCGTGGGAGCAGTTCTTC.

This clonotype was observed many times. This chain links TRBV20-1 with TRBJ1-2; maybe TRBD1 (5 bases). V was pared by 1 base and J by 8 bases, with 11 bases between. Germline V CDR1 and CDR2: DFQATT, SNEGSKA (reference sequence). The CDR3 has 12 residues. In nucleotides, the CDR3 is TGCAGTGCTAGAGTATGGGGGAAAGGCTACACCTTC. This translates into CSARVWGKGYTF.

This clonotype was detected many times. The chain uses TRBV12-3 or TRBV12-4 and TRBJ2-7, with D possibly matching TRBD1 (5 bases). Trimming removed 6 bases at V and 4 bases at J, with 16 bases between. The CDR3 runs to 14 residues. The DNA of the CDR3 is TGTGCCAGCAGCCGACAGTTCGGCCAATACGAGCAGTACTTC. It translates to CASSRQFGQYEQYF.

This clonotype came up many times. V is TRBV7-6 and J is TRBJ2-7, with TRBD2 matching 7 bases. The CDR3 contains 15 residues. The V segment lost 0 bases and the J segment 2 bases; nucleotides outside the gene matches: 4. CDR1 is SGHVS, CDR2 FNYEAQ, per germline. The CDR3 spells CASSLAGGFTYEQYF. Written as DNA, the CDR3 is TGTGCCAGCAGCTTAGCGGGGGGGTTTACCTACGAGCAGTACTTC.

In this sample, this clonotype turned up many times. This chain joins TRBV24-1 and TRBJ1-1; 12 nucleotides agree with TRBD1. The ends lost 7 bases at V and 7 bases at J; junction bases unmatched: 9. Per the germline V gene, CDR1 is KGHDR and CDR2 is SFDVKD. The CDR3 is 15 residues long. In DNA form, the CDR3 reads TGTGCCACCAGCCGCGGGACAGGGGGCAAGCGTGAAGCTTTCTTT. Protein product: CATSRGTGGKREAFF.

This clonotype was found many times. The chain combines TRBV20-1 with TRBJ1-5; no clear D gene. V was cut by 3 bases and J by 4 bases, with 10 bases left in between. Germline loops: CDR1 DFQATT, CDR2 SNEGSKA (reference sequence). CDR3 size: 13 residues. The CDR3 here is CSAREGQNQPQHF. CDR3 nucleotides: TGCAGTGCTAGGGAGGGCCAGAATCAGCCCCAGCATTTT.

This clonotype was counted ten times or more. The rearrangement links TRBV5-1 to TRBJ2-5, with 9 bases matching TRBD2. The J segment lost 5 bases and the V segment lost 0 bases, leaving 8 bases of the junction unmatched. The CDR3 has 16 residues. CDR1 SGHRS and CDR2 YFSETQ come from the germline V gene. The CDR3 region is CASSLVIAGAAETQYF. The CDR3 DNA follows: TGCGCCAGCAGCTTGGTGATAGCGGGGGCTGCGGAGACCCAGTACTTC.

This clonotype showed up many times. V usage is TRBV12-3 or TRBV12-4 and J usage is TRBJ2-3, with D uncertain. Deletions cut 5 bases from V and 0 bases from J, with 12 bases between. The CDR3 is 15 residues long. This CDR3 is CASSGASASTDTQYF. CDR3 coding DNA: TGTGCCAGCAGTGGCGCCTCCGCTAGCACAGATACGCAGTATTTT.

In this sample, this clonotype turned up many times. V usage is TRBV20-1 and J usage is TRBJ2-2, with 11 bases identical to TRBD1. The junction had 2 bases not matched to a gene; V was cut back by 1 base and J by 4 bases. The length of the CDR3 is 15 residues. Germline V CDR1 and CDR2: DFQATT, SNEGSKA (reference sequence). For the CDR3, the DNA is TGCAGTGCTAGAGTCGGGACAGGGGGCACCGGGGAGCTGTTTTTT. Translation: CSARVGTGGTGELFF.

This clonotype was found many times. V is TRBV20-1 and J is TRBJ2-1; TRBD2 agrees at 12 bases. The V gene's germline CDR1 is DFQATT and CDR2 SNEGSKA (reference sequence). This CDR3 spans 16 amino acids. The J segment lost 6 bases and the V segment lost 0 bases, leaving 6 bases of the junction unmatched. For the CDR3, the DNA is TGCAGTGCTAGAGACCCTAGCGGGAGGGCGGGCAATGAGCAGTTCTTC. Translated: CSARDPSGRAGNEQFF.

This clonotype was recorded at least ten times. The chain carries TRBV29-1 and TRBJ1-1; 9 bases agree with TRBD1. The junction had 2 bases not matched to a gene; V was cut back by 8 bases and J by 1 base. Germline CDR1 is SQVTM and CDR2 is ANQGSEA. The CDR3 has 12 amino acids. The CDR3 reads CSTTGGNTEAFF. The CDR3 DNA reads TGCAGCACGACAGGGGGGAACACTGAAGCTTTCTTT.

This clonotype was observed at least ten times. The rearrangement links TRBV20-1 to TRBJ2-7; D may match TRBD1 or TRBD2 (6 bases each). This CDR3 contains 16 residues. Germline CDR1 is DFQATT and CDR2 is SNEGSKA (reference sequence). V was cut by 0 bases and J by 1 base, with 16 bases left in between. The CDR3 DNA follows: TGCAGTGCTAGAGATCGGAGGAGGGGGTTGTCCTACGAGCAGTACTTC. Its translation: CSARDRRRGLSYEQYF.

This clonotype was seen only a few times. The chain carries TRBV5-5 and TRBJ1-5; D is unclear. Trimming removed 2 bases from V and 5 bases from J, with 11 bases in between. This CDR3 has 14 residues. Germline values: CDR1 SGHKS, CDR2 YYEKEE (reference sequence). The CDR3 loop reads CASSFSDGDQPQHF. CDR3 sequence (DNA): TGTGCCAGCAGCTTTAGCGATGGGGATCAGCCCCAGCATTTT.

This clonotype was recorded many times. This sequence joins TRBV4-3 and TRBJ2-5; the D is unclear. The CDR3 sequence is 13 residues long. V lost 6 bases and J 3 bases, leaving 11 bases between the germline ends. Germline CDR1 reads LGHNA; CDR2 reads YSLEER. In DNA form, the CDR3 reads TGCGCCAGCAGTTTCACCGTAGAAGAGACCCAGTACTTC. Protein: CASSFTVEETQYF.

Many counts were recorded for this clonotype. V and J are TRBV20-1 and TRBJ2-7; D not resolved. CDR3 size: 13 residues. The V end was cut by 4 bases, the J end by 4 bases, with 14 bases between. In germline, CDR1 is DFQATT, CDR2 SNEGSKA (reference sequence). The DNA for the CDR3 is TGCAGTGCTAAAGGGCTAGACCCTTACGAGCAGTACTTC. It is translated as CSAKGLDPYEQYF.

This clonotype was counted many times. The CDR3, as DNA: TGTGCCAGCAGCAATTTGAACACTGAAGCTTTCTTT. Amino acids: CASSNLNTEAFF. The chain carries TRBV11-2 and TRBJ1-1; no reliable D call. The CDR3 loop spans 12 amino acids. Germline assignment: CDR1 SGHAT and CDR2 FQNNGV. Trimming removed 5 bases at V and 0 bases at J, with 4 bases between.

This clonotype occurred many times. The CDR3, as DNA: TGTGCCAGCAAAGGCTCGGGAATATATGGCTACACCTTC. Translation: CASKGSGIYGYTF. This chain connects TRBV7-9 to TRBJ1-2; D gene unclear. Trimming cost V 7 bases and J 5 bases, with 14 bases left between them. The CDR3 covers 13 residues. In germline, CDR1 is SEHNR, CDR2 FQNEAQ (reference sequence).

This clonotype was observed at least ten times. The gene calls are TRBV5-1 and TRBJ2-3; D might be TRBD1 (5 bases). Germline values: CDR1 SGHRS, CDR2 YFSETQ. Trimming left V 0 bases short and J 6 bases short, with 11 bases between. This CDR3 comprises 14 residues. CDR3 protein: CASSLVGAGDTQYF. DNA for the CDR3: TGCGCCAGCAGCTTGGTTGGGGCCGGGGATACGCAGTATTTT.

At least ten counts were recorded for this clonotype. This chain joins TRBV6-6 and TRBJ2-2, with unresolved D. This CDR3 is 12 amino acids long. Trimming stripped 4 bases from V and 3 bases from J, with 3 bases between. Germline values: CDR1 MNHNY, CDR2 SVGAGI (reference sequence). The CDR3, as DNA: TGTGCCAGCAGTTCGGACACCGGGGAGCTGTTTTTT. Its translation is CASSSDTGELFF.

At least ten counts were recorded for this clonotype. This chain links TRBV29-1 with TRBJ1-1; TRBD1 matches 8 bases. Germline trimming cut 5 bases from V and 5 bases from J; bases unmatched to any gene: 10. This CDR3 spans 14 amino acids. Germline lookup yields CDR1 SQVTM and CDR2 ANQGSEA. The CDR3 DNA is TGCAGCGTTATAAAAGGACAGGGTCTAACTGAAGCTTTCTTT. This sequence encodes CSVIKGQGLTEAFF.

This clonotype was detected ten times or more. The chain uses TRBV5-6 and TRBJ1-5; D gene unclear. This CDR3 is 14 amino acids long. The V end lost 4 bases, the J end lost 0 bases, and 8 bases lay between the germline ends. Per the germline V gene, CDR1 is SGHDT and CDR2 is YYEEEE. CDR3 loop: CASSRQGSNQPQHF. For the CDR3, the DNA is TGTGCCAGCAGCCGTCAAGGTAGCAATCAGCCCCAGCATTTT.

This clonotype has ten or more counts. The chain uses TRBV3-1 and TRBJ2-7; 7 nucleotides line up with TRBD1. J gave up 1 base and V 8 bases, and 5 bases lay outside the gene matches. The CDR3 sequence is 13 residues long. Germline values: CDR1 LGHDT, CDR2 YNNKEL (reference sequence). In DNA form, the CDR3 reads TGTGCCAGCGGTGGACAGGTTTCCTACGAGCAGTACTTC. The encoded protein is CASGGQVSYEQYF.

This clonotype was seen at least ten times. This chain uses TRBV5-1 with TRBJ2-3; weak D call: TRBD1 (5 bases). CDR1 and CDR2 (germline): SGHRS, YFSETQ. The CDR3 is made up of 17 amino acids. V lost 2 bases and J lost 5, with 21 bases in between. CDR3 DNA sequence: TGCGCCAGCAGCTTTGTGTACCAAGGGGCTATTATAGATACGCAGTATTTT. This gives the protein CASSFVYQGAIIDTQYF. Combining the CDR3 with reference TRBV5-1 and TRBJ2-3 gives the whole variable domain KAGVTQTPRYLIKTRGQQVTLSCSPISGHRSVSWYQQTPGQGLQFLFEYFSETQRNKGNFPGRFSGRQFSNSRSEMNVSTLELGDSALYLCASSFVYQGAIIDTQYFGPGTRLTVL.